The 26 T cell receptor beta chains given below trace back to one sample, sequenced in a study of blood T cells in healthy people across ages. Through a sample-barcoded 5' primer and a J-beta primer mix, a second PCR was run for roughly 6 to 11 cycles. TCRdb analysed the 5' RACE reads with MiXCR anew, one entry per CDR3 protein. This table has roughly 800,000 distinct CDR3 sequences, roughly 64% appearing once. Material for sequencing was blood. These receptors originate from a man aged 30-40 years in good health.

As to this clonotype: A much more abundant neighbour one base away suggests this may be a read error. V is TRBV7-2 and J is TRBJ2-7; D unclear. V was pared by 5 bases and J by 6 bases, with 11 bases between. The CDR3 contains 12 residues. Germline V CDR1 and CDR2: SGHTA, FQGNSA. The DNA for the CDR3 is TGTGCCAGCAGCCGCTCGGCCTGCGAGCAGTACTTC. Protein product: CASSRSACEQYF.

This clonotype was observed a few times. The chain links TRBV27 to TRBJ2-1; 8 bases are shared with TRBD2. CDR1 is MNHEY, CDR2 SMNVEV, per germline (reference sequence). This CDR3 is built from 15 residues. The junction had 4 bases not matched to a gene; V was cut back by 3 bases and J by 3 bases. In DNA, the CDR3 is TGTGCCAGCAGTTTCCGCGGGGGGAACTACAATGAGCAGTTCTTC. Protein: CASSFRGGNYNEQFF.

There are many counts of this clonotype. The chain couples TRBV10-3 to TRBJ2-6; 9 nucleotides match TRBD1. Germline V gene lookup returns CDR1 ENHRY and CDR2 SYGVKD. The length of the CDR3 is 16 residues. Germline trimming cut 7 bases from V and 4 bases from J; bases unmatched to any gene: 8. The CDR3 DNA follows: TGTGCCATCAATCCGGGACAGGGTGCCGGGGCCAACGTCCTGACTTTC. This gives the protein CAINPGQGAGANVLTF.

The rearrangement joins TRBV12-3 or TRBV12-4 to TRBJ1-6, with no clear D. The length of the CDR3 is 15 residues. V was trimmed by 2 bases and J by 8 bases, leaving 13 bases between them. The CDR3 DNA reads as TGTGCCAGCAGTTTACGCCAAATTGGTTATTCACCCCTCCACTTT. Its translation is CASSLRQIGYSPLHF.

The chain employs TRBV7-2 and TRBJ2-3; a possible D gene is TRBD2 (5 bases). Trimming took off 0 bases at V and 5 bases at J, with 9 bases between the two ends. CDR3 length equals 14 residues. Germline CDR1 reads SGHTA; CDR2 reads FQGNSA. The CDR3 DNA sequence: TGTGCCAGCAGCTTAGCGATCCGGGGAGATACGCAGTATTTT. Translated: CASSLAIRGDTQYF. The complete variable domain, with remaining parts taken from reference TRBV7-2 and TRBJ2-3, reads GAGVSQSPSNKVTEKGKDVELRCDPISGHTALYWYRQSLGQGLEFLIYFQGNSAPDKSGLPSDRFSAERTGGSVSTLTIQRTQQEDSAVYLCASSLAIRGDTQYFGPGTRLTVL.

The chain combines TRBV4-2 with TRBJ2-5; no definite D call. This CDR3 is built from 13 residues. Germline-derived CDR1 and CDR2 are LGHNA and YNFKEQ. V lost 3 bases and J 5 bases, leaving 10 bases between the germline ends. CDR3 nucleotide sequence: TGTGCCAGCAGCCATTCCCCCTCCGAGACCCAGTACTTC. Its translation is CASSHSPSETQYF.

This clonotype was seen only once. In nucleotides, the CDR3 is TGCGCCAGCAGCCCTGTTGTACAAGCTAACTATGGCTACACCTTC. It translates to CASSPVVQANYGYTF. This sequence joins TRBV4-3 and TRBJ1-2; no firm D call. CDR3 length equals 15 residues. Germline V gene sequence: CDR1 LGHNA, CDR2 YSLEER. V gave up 4 bases and J gave up 0 bases, with 12 bases separating them.

This clonotype was observed at least ten times. The chain joins TRBV7-9 to TRBJ1-1, with a weak D call TRBD1 (5 bases). This CDR3 has 13 amino acids. Trimming shortened V by 0 bases and J by 3 bases, and 5 bases separated the two germline ends. Germline V lookup: CDR1 SEHNR, CDR2 FQNEAQ (reference sequence). CDR3 residues: CASSLAGDTEAFF. The CDR3 DNA sequence: TGTGCCAGCAGCTTAGCGGGGGACACTGAAGCTTTCTTT. Drawing the rest from reference TRBV7-9 and TRBJ1-1, the complete variable domain is DTGVSQNPRHKITKRGQNVTFRCDPISEHNRLYWYRQTLGQGPEFLTYFQNEAQLEKSRLLSDRFSAERPKGSFSTLEIQRTEQGDSAMYLCASSLAGDTEAFFGQGTRLTVV.

The gene calls are TRBV10-3 and TRBJ1-5; unclear D gene. Trimming pared 4 bases from V and 0 bases from J, leaving 4 bases between. The CDR3 extends over 13 amino acids. CDR1 is ENHRY and CDR2 is SYGVKD in the germline V gene. In DNA, the CDR3 is TGTGCCATCAGTGCGGGTAGCAATCAGCCCCAGCATTTT. This encodes CAISAGSNQPQHF.

The V call is TRBV29-1, the J call TRBJ2-5; 12 nucleotides agree with TRBD2. This CDR3 region has 16 residues. CDR1 and CDR2 from the germline V gene are SQVTM and ANQGSEA. V shed 5 bases, J shed 11 bases, and the junction held 18 bases outside the gene matches. The CDR3 protein is CSVTGLAGLSYNEQYF. The CDR3 nucleotides are TGCAGCGTTACCGGACTAGCGGGGCTCTCCTACAATGAGCAGTACTTC.

In this sample, this clonotype turned up many times. V usage is TRBV7-2 and J usage is TRBJ2-3; D not resolved. Deletions cut 6 bases from V and 5 bases from J, with 9 bases between. CDR3 length equals 12 residues. Germline CDR1 SGHTA, CDR2 FQGNSA. CDR3 DNA: TGTGCCAGCAGAGTATCCAGAGATACGCAGTATTTT. Protein sequence: CASRVSRDTQYF.

This chain uses TRBV7-2 with TRBJ2-5; 8 bases are shared with TRBD1. The end of the DNA aligns better with TRBJ2-7, so the J call may be wrong. The germline V gene has CDR1 SGHTA and CDR2 FQGNSA. The CDR3 consists of 15 residues. The CDR3 sequence is CASSTNPQGALEQYF. The CDR3 coding sequence is TGTGCCAGCAGCACTAACCCCCAGGGGGCCCTCGAGCAGTACTTC.

This chain connects TRBV20-1 to TRBJ1-1, with unresolved D. Germline CDR1 and CDR2: DFQATT and SNEGSKA (reference sequence). The CDR3 covers 15 residues. The germline V and J ends were trimmed by 3 bases and 0 bases, with 14 bases remaining between them. The CDR3 DNA reads TGCAGTGCTAGTCTCCCGGGGAACCTGAACACTGAAGCTTTCTTT. Translated, it gives CSASLPGNLNTEAFF.

This CDR3 reads CSVELPGRNGYTF. CDR3 in DNA: TGCAGCGTTGAACTCCCAGGGAGGAATGGCTACACCTTC. This chain links TRBV29-1 with TRBJ1-2; D may be TRBD1 (5 bases). In germline, CDR1 is SQVTM, CDR2 ANQGSEA. The CDR3 is 13 amino acids. V was pared by 2 bases and J by 6 bases, with 13 bases between.

The table lists this clonotype with a count of one. CDR3 sequence (DNA): TGCGCCAGCAGCGTGGGACAGCACTCTGGGGCCAACGTCCTGACTTTC. Translation gives CASSVGQHSGANVLTF. The V call is TRBV5-1, the J call TRBJ2-6, with 7 bases that match TRBD1. With 4 bases clipped from V and 0 bases from J, the junction kept 4 bases outside the gene matches. CDR1 is SGHRS, CDR2 YFSETQ, per germline. CDR3 size: 16 residues.

The chain carries TRBV6-5 and TRBJ2-6; the D is unclear. The ends were cut back, 6 bases at V and 1 base at J, with 13 bases in the middle. CDR3 size: 16 residues. CDR1 and CDR2 from the germline V gene are MNHEY and SVGAGI. The CDR3, as DNA: TGTGCCAGCAGGGCGGTTGGAGAGTCTGGGGCCAACGTCCTGACTTTC. Residues: CASRAVGESGANVLTF.

As for this clonotype: One end of the junction does not line up with germline, which may come from a read error. This chain uses TRBV6-2 or TRBV6-3 with TRBJ2-1; 8 positions match TRBD2. The tail of the sequence fits TRBJ2-7 better, so the J call may be wrong. The CDR3 covers 19 residues. The germline CDR1 and CDR2 sequences are MNHEY and SVGEGT. In nucleotides, the CDR3 is TGTGCCTGCAGTTACCAAGGACGGACGACTAGCGTAGATTACAATGAGCAGTACTTC. Translation gives CACSYQGRTTSVDYNEQYF.

The chain carries TRBV29-1 and TRBJ1-5; 10 bases line up with TRBD1. V dropped 4 bases and J dropped 10; count of bases not matched to a gene: 13. CDR3 size: 15 residues. The V gene's germline CDR1 is SQVTM and CDR2 ANQGSEA. CDR3 region: CSVVLPPGQGVPQHF. CDR3 sequence (DNA): TGCAGCGTTGTCCTGCCTCCCGGACAGGGGGTACCCCAGCATTTT.

The chain links TRBV20-1 to TRBJ2-3; 14 nucleotides line up with TRBD2. The CDR3 length is 16 residues. CDR1 is DFQATT, CDR2 SNEGSKA, per germline (reference sequence). Trimming removed 1 base from V and 3 bases from J; junction bases left unmatched: 3. CDR3 sequence (DNA): TGCAGTGCTAGAGGACTAGCGGGAGGGTTGACAGATACGCAGTATTTT. Its protein product is CSARGLAGGLTDTQYF.

This clonotype appeared a few times. The chain combines TRBV3-1 with TRBJ2-1; D ambiguous. CDR3 size: 17 residues. Germline values: CDR1 LGHDT, CDR2 YNNKEL (reference sequence). The V end was cut by 0 bases, the J end by 2 bases, with 14 bases between. The CDR3 reads CASSQERLGFPYNEQFF. The CDR3 bases are TGTGCCAGCAGCCAAGAGAGGCTCGGGTTTCCCTACAATGAGCAGTTCTTC.

This chain joins TRBV29-1 and TRBJ2-5, with TRBD1 matching 7 bases. The J call may be faulty, since TRBJ2-7 better matches the DNA end. The CDR3 contains 13 residues. CDR1 and CDR2 from the germline V gene are SQVTM and ANQGSEA. Written as DNA, the CDR3 is TGCAGCGTTGTTGACAGGGCGAAAGGCGAGCAGTACTTC. Protein product: CSVVDRAKGEQYF.

V usage is TRBV7-9 and J usage is TRBJ2-1, with D maybe TRBD2 (7 bases). CDR3 size: 14 residues. Germline CDR1 SEHNR, CDR2 FQNEAQ (reference sequence). The V gene lost 8 bases and the J gene lost 10 bases, with 21 bases spanning the gap. The CDR3 reads CASRRGGSIEEQFF. CDR3 sequence (DNA): TGTGCCAGCCGGAGGGGGGGAAGTATAGAGGAGCAGTTCTTC. The full variable domain, in which reference TRBV7-9 and TRBJ2-1 provide the parts outside the CDR3, is DTGVSQNPRHKITKRGQNVTFRCDPISEHNRLYWYRQTLGQGPEFLTYFQNEAQLEKSRLLSDRFSAERPKGSFSTLEIQRTEQGDSAMYLCASRRGGSIEEQFFGPGTRLTVL.

The chain couples TRBV6-5 to TRBJ2-3; no clear D. Deletions cut 0 bases from V and 2 bases from J, with 9 bases between. This CDR3 has 15 amino acids. Looked up from germline, CDR1 is MNHEY and CDR2 is SVGAGI. The CDR3 reads CASSYSFQFTDTQYF. CDR3 in DNA: TGTGCCAGCAGTTACTCTTTTCAGTTCACAGATACGCAGTATTTT.

This clonotype was counted a single time. The chain joins TRBV7-9 to TRBJ2-1; TRBD2 is a possible D gene (5 bases). The V and J ends lost 6 bases and 4 bases respectively, with 22 bases between them. This CDR3 region has 17 residues. The germline V gene has CDR1 SEHNR and CDR2 FQNEAQ (reference sequence). The CDR3 loop is CASSPQDGESRYNEQFF. The CDR3 DNA reads as TGTGCCAGCAGTCCCCAGGACGGGGAGTCGAGGTACAATGAGCAGTTCTTC.

This clonotype showed up just a few times. The rearrangement uses TRBV7-3 and TRBJ2-1; tentatively, D is TRBD2 (6 bases). The CDR3 is 15 amino acids. Between the trimmed V and J ends, which lost 5 bases and 4 bases, there was a span of 15 bases. The germline CDR1 and CDR2 sequences are SGHTA and FQGTGA. CDR3 region: CASSPGGTRYNEQFF. The DNA of the CDR3 is TGTGCCAGCAGCCCTGGGGGGACGCGGTACAATGAGCAGTTCTTC.

This rearrangement joins TRBV6-6 to TRBJ2-3; possibly TRBD1 or TRBD2 for D (7 bases each). The CDR3 consists of 13 residues. V lost 10 bases to trimming and J lost 1 base, with 12 bases between them. The V gene's germline CDR1 is MNHNY and CDR2 SVGAGI (reference sequence). In DNA form, the CDR3 reads TGTGCCACCAGGGGGGGCGGCACAGATACGCAGTATTTT. This translates into CATRGGGTDTQYF.